This TCR beta chain emerged from a study of cytomegalovirus exposure and HLA in healthy donors. Germline values: CDR1 SGHAT, CDR2 FQNNGV. CDR3 length: 16 residues. The study, taken as a whole, reports: Later examination showed HLA-associated TCR beta chains had greater clonal expansion than equally common others. The authors considered a cluster of highly shared sequence variants likely to be a sequencing artifact.

To note about this clone: Its antigen remains unknown. The junction departs from the called germline gene at one end, perhaps through a read error. The same CDR3 also results from other DNA sequences found in this sample.

The PCR employed 60 Vbeta primers together with 13 Jbeta primers. Data came from immunoSEQ multiplex PCR; TCRdb stores just in-frame clones and leaves some out. This sample yields 95,000 to 120,000 clones, of which about 77% are seen a single time; about 5.4% belongs to the top ten. The V call is TRBV11-2, the J call TRBJ1-5; the D gene is possibly TRBD1 (5 bases). The TCR originated in a woman aged 30 to 39 in good health and CMV-seropositive. The sample was PBMCs. The CDR3 DNA sequence: TGTGCCAGCAGCCCCGGGTGGGGGGGAGACAATCAGCCCCAACATTTT. Protein sequence: CASSPGWGGDNQPQHF.